Presented here are 8 T cell receptor beta chains from one specimen sequenced in a study of shared clonotypes between healthy human individuals. Some clones are missing from TCRdb's copy, which holds only in-frame ones; the method was immunoSEQ multiplex PCR. The data show hundreds of thousands of clones, around 72% seen once. Sequencing was carried out using memory CD4+ T cells sorted from blood. The subset was: CD45RA-negative fraction. The receptors were gathered from a woman aged 25 to 45 in good health.

The rearrangement joins TRBV19 to TRBJ1-2; the match to TRBD1 covers 11 bases. Germline values: CDR1 LNHDA, CDR2 SQIVND (reference sequence). Trimming took 4 bases from V and 4 from J; bases not matched to a gene: 2. The CDR3 covers 14 residues. CDR3 loop: CASSTDRGLYGYTF. The DNA of the CDR3 is TGTGCCAGTAGTACGGACAGGGGGCTCTATGGCTACACCTTC. Supplemented by reference TRBV19 and TRBJ1-2, the full variable domain reads DGGITQSPKYLFRKEGQNVTLSCEQNLNHDAMYWYRQDPGQGLRLIYYSQIVNDFQKGDIAEGYSVSREKKESFPLTVTSAQKNPTAFYLCASSTDRGLYGYTFGSGTRLTVV.

In nucleotides, the CDR3 is TGTGCCAGCCTTCTTCTTCCCCGAGGCGGGAGGGCCAGGGAGACCCAGTACTTC. This encodes CASLLLPRGGRARETQYF. The chain links TRBV28 to TRBJ2-5; 9 nucleotides agree with TRBD2. Trimming at V came to 8 bases and at J to 5 bases, leaving 21 bases not matched to a gene. CDR3 size: 18 residues. Germline-derived CDR1 and CDR2 are MDHEN and SYDVKM.

This clone was detected only a few times. The chain couples TRBV10-1 to TRBJ2-5; the match to TRBD1 covers 10 bases. This CDR3 is built from 18 residues. The junction had 14 bases not matched to a gene; V was cut back by 4 bases and J by 3 bases. The germline gives CDR1 WNHNN, CDR2 SYGVQD (reference sequence). This CDR3 is CASSVPLDRGPSEETQYF. The CDR3 region has the DNA TGCGCCAGCAGTGTACCGCTCGACAGGGGGCCTTCAGAAGAGACCCAGTACTTC.

Notes on this clone: Other DNA sequences in this specimen translate into the identical CDR3. This rearrangement joins TRBV28 to TRBJ1-1; D gene unclear. In germline, CDR1 is MDHEN, CDR2 SYDVKM. CDR3 length: 12 residues. V lost 2 bases, J lost 5 bases, and 6 bases lay in between. As DNA, the CDR3 is TGTGCCAGCAGTTTAGTACTAACTGAAGCTTTCTTT. Its protein is CASSLVLTEAFF. Supplemented by reference TRBV28 and TRBJ1-1, the full variable domain reads DVKVTQSSRYLVKRTGEKVFLECVQDMDHENMFWYRQDPGLGLRLIYFSYDVKMKEKGDIPEGYSVSREKKERFSLILESASTNQTSMYLCASSLVLTEAFFGQGTRLTVV.

The gene calls are TRBV6-5 and TRBJ1-1; D gene unclear. Trimming took 3 bases from V and 1 from J, leaving 6 bases between them. Germline lookup yields CDR1 MNHEY and CDR2 SVGAGI. CDR3 length: 13 residues. In DNA form, the CDR3 reads TGTGCCAGCAGTTATACACAGAACACTGAAGCTTTCTTT. The encoded protein is CASSYTQNTEAFF.

The CDR3 here is CASRLVTDRANSYEQYF. DNA of the CDR3: TGTGCAAGTCGCTTAGTTACCGACAGGGCTAACTCCTACGAGCAGTACTTC. The chain has TRBV12-2 and TRBJ2-5; TRBD1, the table's D call, was not compared with the DNA. The DNA end is more similar to TRBJ2-7, so the J call may be wrong. TRBV12-2 is a known pseudogene. This CDR3 has 17 residues.

This chain joins TRBV7-2 and TRBJ2-7; D call uncertain. CDR3 size: 13 residues. Germline CDR1 is SGHTA and CDR2 is FQGNSA. V was pared by 1 base and J by 7 bases, with 11 bases between. The DNA of the CDR3 is TGTGCCAGCAGCTTAGAGGCTTGGGGTGAGCAGTACTTC. This sequence encodes CASSLEAWGEQYF.

The chain uses TRBV19 and TRBJ1-2; D uncertain. The germline CDR1 and CDR2 sequences are LNHDA and SQIVND (reference sequence). V was pared by 5 bases and J by 8 bases, with 15 bases between. This CDR3 has 13 amino acids. CDR3 protein: CASSDRNERGYTF. CDR3 nucleotides: TGTGCCAGTAGTGATCGGAACGAGAGGGGCTACACCTTC.